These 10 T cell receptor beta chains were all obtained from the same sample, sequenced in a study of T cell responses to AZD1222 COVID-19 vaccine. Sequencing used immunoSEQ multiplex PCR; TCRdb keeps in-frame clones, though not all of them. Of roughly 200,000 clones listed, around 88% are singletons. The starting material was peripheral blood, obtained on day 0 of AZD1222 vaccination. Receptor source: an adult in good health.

CDR3: CASSLDSSVNNSPLHF. The CDR3, as DNA: TGCGCCAGCAGCTTGGATAGCAGCGTGAATAATTCACCCCTCCACTTT. V and J are TRBV5-1 and TRBJ1-6; D is undetermined. V lost 0 bases to trimming and J lost 5 bases, with 12 bases between them. Germline lookup yields CDR1 SGHRS and CDR2 YFSETQ. The CDR3 spans 16 residues.

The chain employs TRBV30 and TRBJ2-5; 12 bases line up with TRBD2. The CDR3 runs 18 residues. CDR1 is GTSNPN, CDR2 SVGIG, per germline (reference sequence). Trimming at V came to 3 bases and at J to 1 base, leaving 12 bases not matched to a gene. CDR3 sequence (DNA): TGTGCCTGGAGCGCACCCCTTGGACTAGCGGGGATCCAAGAGACCCAGTACTTC. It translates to CAWSAPLGLAGIQETQYF.

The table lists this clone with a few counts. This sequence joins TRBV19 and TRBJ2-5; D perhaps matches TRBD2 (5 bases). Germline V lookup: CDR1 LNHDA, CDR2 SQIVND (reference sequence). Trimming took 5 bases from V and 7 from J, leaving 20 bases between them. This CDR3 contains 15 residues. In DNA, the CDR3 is TGTGCCAGTAGTCCCCCGGGCGGGCCCGAAAGGACCCAGTACTTC. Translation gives CASSPPGGPERTQYF.

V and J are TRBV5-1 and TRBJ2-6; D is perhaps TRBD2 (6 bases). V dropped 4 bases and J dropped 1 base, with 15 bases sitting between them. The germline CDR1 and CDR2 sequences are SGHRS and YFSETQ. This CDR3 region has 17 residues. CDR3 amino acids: CASSHASRESGANVLTF. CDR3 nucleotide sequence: TGCGCCAGCAGCCACGCCTCCCGGGAGTCTGGGGCCAACGTCCTGACTTTC.

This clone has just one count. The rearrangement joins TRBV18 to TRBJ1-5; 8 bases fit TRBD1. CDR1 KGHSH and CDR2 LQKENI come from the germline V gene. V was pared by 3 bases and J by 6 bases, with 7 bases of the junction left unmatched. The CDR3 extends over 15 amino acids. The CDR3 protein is CASSPSGGAGQPQHF. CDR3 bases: TGTGCCAGCTCACCCTCAGGGGGCGCAGGTCAGCCCCAGCATTTT.

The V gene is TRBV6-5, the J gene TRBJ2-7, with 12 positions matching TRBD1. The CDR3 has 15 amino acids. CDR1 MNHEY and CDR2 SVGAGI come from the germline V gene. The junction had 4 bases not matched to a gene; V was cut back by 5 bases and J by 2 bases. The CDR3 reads CASSTGTGGAYEQYF. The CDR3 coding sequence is TGTGCCAGCAGTACCGGGACAGGGGGCGCCTACGAGCAGTACTTC.

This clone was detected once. CDR3 nucleotides: TGCGCCAGCAGCCTGGATTGGGGGACCCAGTACTTC. Protein sequence: CASSLDWGTQYF. The genes are TRBV5-1 and TRBJ2-5; D is unclear. In germline, CDR1 is SGHRS, CDR2 YFSETQ. The CDR3 is 12 amino acids. V was clipped by 4 bases and J by 7 bases, with 11 bases between them.

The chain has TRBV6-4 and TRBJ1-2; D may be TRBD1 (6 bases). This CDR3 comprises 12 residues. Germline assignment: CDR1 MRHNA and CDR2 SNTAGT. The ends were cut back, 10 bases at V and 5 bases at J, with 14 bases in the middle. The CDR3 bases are TGTGCCACCTACAGGGAGGATTATGGCTACACCTTC. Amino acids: CATYREDYGYTF.

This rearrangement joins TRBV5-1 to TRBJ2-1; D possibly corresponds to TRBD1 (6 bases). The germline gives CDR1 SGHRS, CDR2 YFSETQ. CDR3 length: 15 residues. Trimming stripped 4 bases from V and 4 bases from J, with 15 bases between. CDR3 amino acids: CASSPTGTLYNEQFF. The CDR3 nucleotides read TGCGCCAGCAGCCCCACCGGGACACTATACAATGAGCAGTTCTTC.

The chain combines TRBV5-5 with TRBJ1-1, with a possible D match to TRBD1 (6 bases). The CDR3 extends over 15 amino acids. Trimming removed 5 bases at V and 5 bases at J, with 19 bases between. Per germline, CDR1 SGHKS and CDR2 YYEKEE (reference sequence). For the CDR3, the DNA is TGTGCCAGCAGTACAGTTGCAGGGGAGGCGACTGAAGCTTTCTTT. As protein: CASSTVAGEATEAFF.